Sequencing of this TCR beta chain was carried out in a study of response to subunit inactivated influenza vaccine. General study results and limits: Authors suggested few new T cells are recruited by each seasonal influenza vaccination.

Remarks on this clonotype: What it binds is unknown.

One entry per CDR3 protein results from TCRdb running MiXCR on the RT-PCR reads. The table records a few hundred thousand distinct CDR3 sequences, just over 20% of them present only once. Trimming took 5 bases from V and 0 from J; bases not matched to a gene: 13. CDR3 length: 18 residues. Germline values: CDR1 DFQATT, CDR2 SNEGSKA (reference sequence). This chain links TRBV20-1 with TRBJ1-6; 7 bases align to TRBD1. Specimen: PBMCs from blood, collected around 22 months after vaccination. The TCR comes from a man between 50 and 69 years old who received an inactivated influenza vaccine. The CDR3 here is CSAYRQGFFGSYNSPLHF. CDR3 in DNA: TGCAGTGCTTACCGACAGGGCTTCTTCGGCTCCTATAATTCACCCCTCCACTTT.